This is a list of T cell receptor beta chains from one sample in a study of T cell changes during pregnancy in multiple sclerosis. The method was immunoSEQ multiplex PCR; TCRdb's version includes in-frame clones alone and lacks a portion of them. The sample consists of tens of thousands of clones, approximately 90% of them appearing once. The sample consisted of CD4+ T cells from peripheral blood mononuclear cells, taken after pregnancy. These receptor sequences come from a female donor with multiple sclerosis, enrolled in a pregnancy study. CDR3s include the opening cysteine and the closing phenylalanine or tryptophan. A D gene is named only where the DNA matches it firmly. Not all rows give a size; the values are once, few, many and, for expanded clones, a class.

V gene	J gene	clone size	D gene	CDR3 protein	CDR3 DNA
TRBV19	TRBJ1-6	-	-	CASSIDQGDGTPLHF	TGTGCCAGTAGTATAGATCAGGGTGATGGGACACCCCTCCACTTT
TRBV18	TRBJ2-7	-	TRBD2	CASSGGTYEQYF	TGTGCCAGCTCCGGGGGGACCTACGAGCAGTACTTC
TRBV7-2	TRBJ2-1	-	TRBD2	CASSQRGRSSYNEQFF	TGTGCCAGCAGTCAGCGGGGGCGGAGCTCCTACAATGAGCAGTTCTTC
TRBV7-2	TRBJ2-6	-	-	CASSLGPGAGANVLTF	TGTGCCAGCAGCTTAGGTCCAGGGGCTGGGGCCAACGTCCTGACTTTC
TRBV6-6	TRBJ1-1	-	-	CASSSHLQVNTEAFF	TGTGCCAGCAGTTCACACTTACAGGTGAACACTGAAGCTTTCTTT
TRBV19	TRBJ1-2	once	TRBD1	CASSKGQGRHNYGYTF	TGTGCCAGTAGTAAGGGACAGGGCCGGCATAACTATGGCTACACCTTC
TRBV5-1	TRBJ1-2	-	TRBD1	CASSFSGQGYTF	TGCGCCAGCAGCTTCTCGGGACAGGGCTACACCTTC
TRBV18	TRBJ2-7	-	TRBD1	CASSPIGQGSSYEQYF	TGTGCCAGCTCACCCATTGGACAGGGTTCTTCCTACGAGCAGTACTTC
TRBV7-2	TRBJ2-7	-	TRBD2	CASSPRRGITYEQYF	TGTGCCAGCAGCCCCAGGCGGGGGATCACCTACGAGCAGTACTTC
TRBV5-1	TRBJ2-1	-	-	CASRGHNEQFF	TGCGCCAGCAGGGGCCACAATGAGCAGTTCTTC
TRBV2	TRBJ1-1	-	-	CASAGNTEAFF	TGTGCCAGCGCGGGGAACACTGAAGCTTTCTTT
TRBV6-6	TRBJ1-6	-	TRBD1	CASSYSGTGDSPLHF	TGTGCCAGCAGTTACTCGGGGACAGGGGATTCACCCCTCCACTTT
TRBV5-4	TRBJ2-3	-	TRBD1	CASSEDRGRRDTQYF	TGTGCCAGCAGCGAGGACAGGGGGAGGAGGGATACGCAGTATTTT
TRBV30	TRBJ1-5	-	TRBD1	CAWSGVTGANQPQHF	TGTGCCTGGAGTGGGGTGACAGGGGCGAATCAGCCCCAGCATTTT
TRBV9	TRBJ2-3	-	-	CASSVNGGTDTQYF	TGTGCCAGCAGCGTAAACGGGGGCACAGATACGCAGTATTTT
TRBV30	TRBJ1-2	once	-	CASREDGPHGYTF	TGTGCCTCCAGGGAAGATGGGCCACATGGCTACACCTTC
TRBV27	TRBJ2-4	-	-	CASSSSGTKNIQYF	TGTGCCAGCAGTTCCTCGGGAACAAAAAACATTCAGTACTTC
TRBV5-1	TRBJ1-3	once	-	CASSLEQGIRDTIYF	TGCGCCAGCAGCTTGGAGCAGGGCATCCGGGACACCATATATTTT
TRBV7-2	TRBJ1-1	-	-	CASSLRTGNTEAFF	TGTGCCAGCAGCTTGAGGACGGGAAACACTGAAGCTTTCTTT
TRBV29-1	TRBJ2-7	-	-	CSAGPGVQYEQYF	TGCAGCGCCGGCCCAGGGGTCCAGTACGAGCAGTACTTC
TRBV21-1	TRBJ2-7	-	-	CASSKVRGGREDFYEQYF	TGTGCCAGCAGCAAAGTTAGGGGGGGCAGGGAGGACTTTTACGAGCAGTACTTC
TRBV6-4	TRBJ2-3	-	TRBD2	CASSMAGGSTDTQYF	TGTGCCAGCAGTATGGCGGGGGGAAGCACAGATACGCAGTATTTT
TRBV2	TRBJ2-3	once	TRBD1	CASSRQGEGTDTQYF	TGTGCCAGCAGCCGACAGGGGGAGGGCACAGATACGCAGTATTTT
TRBV19	TRBJ1-4	-	TRBD1	CASSIDGTGVNEKLFF	TGTGCCAGTAGTATAGACGGGACAGGTGTTAATGAAAAACTGTTTTTT
TRBV7-9	TRBJ1-6	-	-	CASSEIPRSSYNSPLHF	TGTGCCAGCAGCGAGATCCCAAGGAGCTCCTATAATTCACCCCTCCACTTT
TRBV2	TRBJ1-6	-	-	CASSGRGGSPLHF	TGTGCCAGCAGTGGACGGGGAGGTTCACCCCTCCACTTT
TRBV18	TRBJ2-5	-	TRBD2	CASSPRAGVETQYF	TGTGCCAGCTCACCACGGGCGGGGGTAGAGACCCAGTACTTC
TRBV19	TRBJ2-7	-	TRBD2	CASSIARTSGGRAPYEQYF	TGTGCCAGTAGTATAGCCCGGACTAGCGGGGGCAGGGCCCCCTACGAGCAGTACTTC
TRBV7-2	TRBJ2-7	-	TRBD1	CASSLRDRLGEQYF	TGTGCCAGCAGCCTCCGGGACAGGCTCGGCGAGCAGTACTTC
TRBV6-5	TRBJ2-7	-	-	CASSYSMASGVYEQYF	TGTGCCAGCAGTTACTCGATGGCCAGCGGAGTTTACGAGCAGTACTTC
TRBV19	TRBJ1-5	-	-	CASSIPPVLQPQHF	TGTGCCAGTAGTATACCCCCGGTCCTTCAGCCCCAGCATTTT
TRBV6-5	TRBJ2-7	-	-	CASVGPENYEQYF	TGTGCCAGCGTGGGCCCAGAGAACTACGAGCAGTACTTC
TRBV7-2	TRBJ2-5	-	-	CASSLMWGEETQYF	TGTGCCAGCAGCTTAATGTGGGGGGAAGAGACCCAGTACTTC
TRBV7-3	TRBJ2-5	-	TRBD2	CASSVAGWETQYF	TGTGCCAGCAGTGTAGCGGGTTGGGAGACCCAGTACTTC
TRBV21-1	TRBJ1-5	-	-	CASSSGGGRTTGVQHF	TGTGCCAGCAGCAGTGGGGGAGGACGTACAACAGGGGTCCAGCATTTT
TRBV7-3	TRBJ2-2	-	-	CASSLTGSVGNTGELFF	TGTGCCAGCAGCTTAACTGGTAGCGTGGGGAACACCGGGGAGCTGTTTTTT
TRBV7-8	TRBJ1-1	-	-	CASSRTGLMGIDTEAFF	TGTGCCAGCAGCCGAACAGGGTTGATGGGAATAGACACTGAAGCTTTCTTT
TRBV15	TRBJ1-6	-	-	CATSRVPVSRSYNSPLHF	TGTGCCACCAGCAGAGTACCTGTATCGCGGTCCTATAATTCACCCCTCCACTTT
TRBV9	TRBJ1-1	few	-	CASSDGANTEAFF	TGTGCCAGCAGTGATGGAGCGAACACTGAAGCTTTCTTT
TRBV4-3	TRBJ2-1	few	TRBD2	CASSQDLLAGGDEQFF	TGCGCCAGCAGCCAAGATTTGCTAGCGGGGGGTGATGAGCAGTTCTTC
TRBV6-5	TRBJ2-1	-	TRBD1	CASSSGTAVDEQFF	TGTGCCAGCAGTTCGGGGACAGCTGTTGATGAGCAGTTCTTC
TRBV6-5	TRBJ2-1	-	-	CASSRGTVTFYEQFF	TGTGCCAGCAGCCGGGGGACAGTTACATTCTATGAGCAGTTCTTC
TRBV30	TRBJ2-7	-	TRBD1	CAWTPGGTGTYEQYF	TGTGCCTGGACTCCCGGAGGGACAGGGACCTACGAGCAGTACTTC
TRBV4-3	TRBJ2-1	-	-	CASSQDSSRDEQFF	TGCGCCAGCAGCCAAGATTCTAGCCGGGATGAGCAGTTCTTC
TRBV5-4	TRBJ2-5	-	-	CASSLRLTRETQYF	TGTGCCAGCAGCTTACGCTTGACTAGGGAGACCCAGTACTTC